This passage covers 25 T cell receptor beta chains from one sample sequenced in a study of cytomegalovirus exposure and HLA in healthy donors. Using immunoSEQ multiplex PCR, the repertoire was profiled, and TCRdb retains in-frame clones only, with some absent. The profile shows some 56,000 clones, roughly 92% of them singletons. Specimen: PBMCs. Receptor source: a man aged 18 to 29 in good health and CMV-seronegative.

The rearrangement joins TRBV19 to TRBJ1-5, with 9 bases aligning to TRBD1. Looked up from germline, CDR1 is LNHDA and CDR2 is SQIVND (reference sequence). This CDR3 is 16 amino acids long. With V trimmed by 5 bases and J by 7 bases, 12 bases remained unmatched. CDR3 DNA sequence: TGTGCCAGTAGTGCACCGGGACAGGGAGTCGGCCAGCCCCAGCATTTT. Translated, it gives CASSAPGQGVGQPQHF.

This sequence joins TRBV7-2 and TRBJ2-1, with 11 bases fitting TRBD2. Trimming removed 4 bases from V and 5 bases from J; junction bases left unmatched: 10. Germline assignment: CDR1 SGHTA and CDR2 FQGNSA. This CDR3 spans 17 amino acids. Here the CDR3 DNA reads TGTGCCAGCAGCTCCCAACTACTAGCGGGAGTTAACAATGAGCAGTTCTTC. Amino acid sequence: CASSSQLLAGVNNEQFF.

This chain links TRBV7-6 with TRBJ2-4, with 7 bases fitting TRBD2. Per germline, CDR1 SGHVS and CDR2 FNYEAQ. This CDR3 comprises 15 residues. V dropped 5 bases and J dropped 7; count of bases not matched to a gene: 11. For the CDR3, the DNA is TGTGCCAGCAGCCCGGGACTATCCGAGGGCAACATTCAGTACTTC. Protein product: CASSPGLSEGNIQYF.

DNA of the CDR3: TGTGCCAGCAGCCCGGGGAGGGGAACCAAGCCAGATACGCAGTATTTT. Protein: CASSPGRGTKPDTQYF. The chain uses TRBV7-9 and TRBJ2-3, with 7 positions matching TRBD2. V trimming: 5 bases; J trimming: 4 bases; junction bases outside the gene matches: 12. Germline assignment: CDR1 SEHNR and CDR2 FQNEAQ (reference sequence). The CDR3 consists of 16 residues.

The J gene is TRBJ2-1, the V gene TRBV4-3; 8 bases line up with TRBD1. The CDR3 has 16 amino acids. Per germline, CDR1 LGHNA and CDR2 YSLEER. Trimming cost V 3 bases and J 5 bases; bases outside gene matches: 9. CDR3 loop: CASSHTGTGLNNEQFF. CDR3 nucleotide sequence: TGCGCCAGCAGCCATACCGGGACAGGCCTAAACAATGAGCAGTTCTTC.

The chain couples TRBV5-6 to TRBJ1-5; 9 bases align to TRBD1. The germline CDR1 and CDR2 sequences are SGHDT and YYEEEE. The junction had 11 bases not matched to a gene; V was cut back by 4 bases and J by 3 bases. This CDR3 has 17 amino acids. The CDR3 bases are TGTGCCAGCAGCACCTACGCTGGGACAGGGAACAATCAGCCCCAGCATTTT. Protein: CASSTYAGTGNNQPQHF. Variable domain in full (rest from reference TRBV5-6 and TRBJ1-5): DAGVTQSPTHLIKTRGQQVTLRCSPKSGHDTVSWYQQALGQGPQFIFQYYEEEERQRGNFPDRFSGHQFPNYSSELNVNALLLGDSALYLCASSTYAGTGNNQPQHFGDGTRLSIL.

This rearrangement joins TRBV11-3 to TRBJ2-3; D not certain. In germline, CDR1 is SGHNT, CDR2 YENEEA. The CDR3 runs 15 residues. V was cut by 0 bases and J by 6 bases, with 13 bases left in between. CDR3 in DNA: TGTGCCAGCAGCTTAGATGGTACAGCCGTCGATACGCAGTATTTT. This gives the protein CASSLDGTAVDTQYF.

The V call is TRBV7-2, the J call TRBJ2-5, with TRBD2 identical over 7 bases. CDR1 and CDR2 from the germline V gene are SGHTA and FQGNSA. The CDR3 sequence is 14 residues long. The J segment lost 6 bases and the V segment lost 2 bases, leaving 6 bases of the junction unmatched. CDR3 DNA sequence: TGTGCCAGCAGCTTAAGGGCGGGAGAACAGACCCAGTACTTC. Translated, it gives CASSLRAGEQTQYF.

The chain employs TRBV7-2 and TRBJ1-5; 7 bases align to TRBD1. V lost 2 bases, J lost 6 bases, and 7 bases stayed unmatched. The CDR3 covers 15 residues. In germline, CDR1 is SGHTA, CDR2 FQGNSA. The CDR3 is CASSLYEGGGQPQHF. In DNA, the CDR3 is TGTGCCAGCAGCTTATACGAAGGGGGCGGTCAGCCCCAGCATTTT.

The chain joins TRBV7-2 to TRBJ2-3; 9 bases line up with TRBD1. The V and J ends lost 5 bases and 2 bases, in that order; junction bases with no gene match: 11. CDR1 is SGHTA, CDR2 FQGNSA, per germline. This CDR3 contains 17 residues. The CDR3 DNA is TGTGCCAGCAGCCTAGTTCCGGGACAGGGTCCCACAGATACGCAGTATTTT. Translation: CASSLVPGQGPTDTQYF.

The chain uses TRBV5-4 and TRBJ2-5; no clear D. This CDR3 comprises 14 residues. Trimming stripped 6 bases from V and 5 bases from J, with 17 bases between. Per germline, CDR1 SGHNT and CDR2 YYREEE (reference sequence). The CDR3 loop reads CASNAKINGETQYF. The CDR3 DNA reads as TGTGCCAGCAACGCTAAAATTAACGGGGAGACCCAGTACTTC.

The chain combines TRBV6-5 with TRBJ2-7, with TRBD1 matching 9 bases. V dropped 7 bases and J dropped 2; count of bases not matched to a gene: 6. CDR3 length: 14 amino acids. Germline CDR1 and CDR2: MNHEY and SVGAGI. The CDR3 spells CASTRDREAYEQYF. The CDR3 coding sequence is TGTGCCAGCACCCGGGACAGGGAGGCCTACGAGCAGTACTTC.

CDR3 DNA: TGTGCCAGCACCACAGGGACAGGGGGTATCTATGGCTACACCTTC. It codes for CASTTGTGGIYGYTF. The chain links TRBV5-4 to TRBJ1-2; 11 bases match TRBD1. The CDR3 spans 15 residues. The germline V gene has CDR1 SGHNT and CDR2 YYREEE (reference sequence). With 6 bases clipped from V and 4 bases from J, the junction kept 8 bases outside the gene matches.

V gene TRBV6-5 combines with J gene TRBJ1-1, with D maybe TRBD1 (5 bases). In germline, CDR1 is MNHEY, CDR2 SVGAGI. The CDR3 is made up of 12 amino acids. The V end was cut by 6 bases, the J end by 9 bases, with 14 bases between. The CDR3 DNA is TGTGCCAGCAGCGACAGCAAGATCCAAGCTTTCTTT. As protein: CASSDSKIQAFF.

CDR3 region: CASSQEIRRGRFGYTF. The CDR3 DNA reads TGTGCCAGCAGCCAAGAAATCCGCAGGGGGAGGTTTGGCTACACCTTC. V and J are TRBV14 and TRBJ1-2; 7 bases agree with TRBD1. The V gene end was trimmed by 0 bases and the J gene end by 7 bases; junction bases not matched to a gene: 11. Germline assignment: CDR1 SGHDN and CDR2 FVKESK. This CDR3 comprises 16 residues.

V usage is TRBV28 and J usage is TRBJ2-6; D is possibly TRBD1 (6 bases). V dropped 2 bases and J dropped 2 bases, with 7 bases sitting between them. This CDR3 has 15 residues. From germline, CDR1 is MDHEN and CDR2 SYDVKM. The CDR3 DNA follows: TGTGCCAGCAGTTTAGGGGGCGCTGGGGCCAACGTCCTGACTTTC. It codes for CASSLGGAGANVLTF. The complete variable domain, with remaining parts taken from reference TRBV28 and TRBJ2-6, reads DVKVTQSSRYLVKRTGEKVFLECVQDMDHENMFWYRQDPGLGLRLIYFSYDVKMKEKGDIPEGYSVSREKKERFSLILESASTNQTSMYLCASSLGGAGANVLTFGAGSRLTVL.

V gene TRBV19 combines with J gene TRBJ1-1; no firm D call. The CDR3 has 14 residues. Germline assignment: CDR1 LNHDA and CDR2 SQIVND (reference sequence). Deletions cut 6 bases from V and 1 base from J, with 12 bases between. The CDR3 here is CASSIRRENTEAFF. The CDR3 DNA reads TGTGCCAGTAGCATAAGACGGGAGAACACTGAAGCTTTCTTT.

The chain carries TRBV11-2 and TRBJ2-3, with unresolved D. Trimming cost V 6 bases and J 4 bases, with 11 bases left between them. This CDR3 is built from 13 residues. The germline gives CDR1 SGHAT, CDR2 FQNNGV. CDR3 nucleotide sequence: TGTGCCAGCAGATCGGGTTCCCCAGATACGCAGTATTTT. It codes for CASRSGSPDTQYF. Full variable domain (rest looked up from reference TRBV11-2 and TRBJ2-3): EAGVAQSPRYKIIEKRQSVAFWCNPISGHATLYWYQQILGQGPKLLIQFQNNGVVDDSQLPKDRFSAERLKGVDSTLKIQPAKLEDSAVYLCASRSGSPDTQYFGPGTRLTVL.

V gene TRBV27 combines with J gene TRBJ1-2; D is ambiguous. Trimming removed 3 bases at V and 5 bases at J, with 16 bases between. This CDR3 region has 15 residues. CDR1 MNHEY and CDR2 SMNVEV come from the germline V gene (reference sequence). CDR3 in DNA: TGTGCCAGCAGTTTCACGTTCGGGTCAGCTTATGGCTACACCTTC. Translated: CASSFTFGSAYGYTF.

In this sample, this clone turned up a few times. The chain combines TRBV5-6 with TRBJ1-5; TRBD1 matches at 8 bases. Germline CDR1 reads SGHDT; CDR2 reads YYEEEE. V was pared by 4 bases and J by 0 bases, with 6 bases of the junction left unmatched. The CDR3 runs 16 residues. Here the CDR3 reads CASSRKTGVSNQPQHF. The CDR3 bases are TGTGCCAGCAGCCGAAAGACAGGGGTTAGCAATCAGCCCCAGCATTTT.

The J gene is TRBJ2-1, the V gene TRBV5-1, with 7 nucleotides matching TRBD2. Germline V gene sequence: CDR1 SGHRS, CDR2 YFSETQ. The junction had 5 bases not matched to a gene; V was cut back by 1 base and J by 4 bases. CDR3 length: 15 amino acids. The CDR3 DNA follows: TGCGCCAGCAGCTTGTCTGGCGGGGGTTACAATGAGCAGTTCTTC. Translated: CASSLSGGGYNEQFF.

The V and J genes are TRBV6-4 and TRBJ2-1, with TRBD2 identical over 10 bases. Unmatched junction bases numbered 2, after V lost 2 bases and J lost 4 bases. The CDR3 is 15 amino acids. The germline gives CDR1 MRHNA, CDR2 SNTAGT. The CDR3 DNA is TGTGCCAGCAGTGACGGGACTAGCGAATACAATGAGCAGTTCTTC. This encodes CASSDGTSEYNEQFF.

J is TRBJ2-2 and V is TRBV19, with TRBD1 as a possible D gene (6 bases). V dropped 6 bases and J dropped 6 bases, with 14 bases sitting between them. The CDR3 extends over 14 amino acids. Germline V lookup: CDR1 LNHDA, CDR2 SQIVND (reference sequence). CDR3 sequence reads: CASRIQGGPGELFF. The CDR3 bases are TGTGCCAGTAGGATACAGGGTGGGCCCGGGGAGCTGTTTTTT.

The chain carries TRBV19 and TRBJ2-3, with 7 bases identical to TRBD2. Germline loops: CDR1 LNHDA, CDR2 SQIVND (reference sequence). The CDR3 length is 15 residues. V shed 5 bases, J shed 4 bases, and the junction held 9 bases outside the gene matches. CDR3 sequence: CASSSGERDADTQYF. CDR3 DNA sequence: TGTGCCAGTAGTTCTGGGGAGCGGGACGCAGATACGCAGTATTTT.

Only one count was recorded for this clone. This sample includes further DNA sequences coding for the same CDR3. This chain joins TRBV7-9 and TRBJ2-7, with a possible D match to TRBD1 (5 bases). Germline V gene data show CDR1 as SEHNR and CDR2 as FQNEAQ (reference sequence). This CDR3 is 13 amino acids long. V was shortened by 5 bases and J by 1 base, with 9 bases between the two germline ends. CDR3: CASSQDSSYEQYF. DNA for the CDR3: TGTGCCAGCAGCCAAGACAGTTCCTACGAGCAGTACTTC. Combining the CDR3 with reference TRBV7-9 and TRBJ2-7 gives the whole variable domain DTGVSQNPRHKITKRGQNVTFRCDPISEHNRLYWYRQTLGQGPEFLTYFQNEAQLEKSRLLSDRFSAERPKGSFSTLEIQRTEQGDSAMYLCASSQDSSYEQYFGPGTRLTVT.